This T cell receptor beta chain is from a study of shared clonotypes between healthy human individuals. Some clones are missing from TCRdb's copy, which holds only in-frame ones; the method was immunoSEQ multiplex PCR. Of more than 1,200,000 clones in the sample, about 98.5% are singletons; the top ten hold 0.3% to 0.45%. This CDR3 is 15 amino acids long. The germline V gene has CDR1 SGHTA and CDR2 FQGNSA. Trimming took off 6 bases at V and 1 base at J, with 13 bases between the two ends. As regards this clone: Other DNA sequences in this specimen translate into the identical CDR3.

The chain is built from TRBV7-2 and TRBJ1-5; D may be TRBD1 (6 bases). The sample comprised naive CD4+ T cells sorted from blood. Subset meaning: CD45RA+ positively selected. The sequence came from a man aged 25 to 40 in good health. The CDR3 region has the DNA TGTGCCAGCAGTTTGACAGGAAAAAGCAATCAGCCCCAGCATTTT. Protein sequence: CASSLTGKSNQPQHF.